This T cell receptor beta chain was retrieved from a study of T cells in Graves' hyperthyroidism and ophthalmopathy. Comment on this clonotype: Its antigen is not known.

Researchers took RNA transcripts and amplified the TCR beta CDR3 regions from them. TCR CDR3 underwent first-round RT-PCR with the HTBI primer set. TCRdb used MiXCR to reprocess the multiplex PCR reads, holding one entry per CDR3 protein. The sample lists about 380,000 distinct CDR3 sequences, 11% to 15% occurring once. Study results and caveats: The model's output predicted ophthalmopathy at a median of about 5.9 months prior to onset.

PBMCs were derived from around 10 ml fresh peripheral blood. Trimming cost V 5 bases and J 10 bases, with 15 bases left between them. The CDR3 extends over 13 amino acids. The germline CDR1 and CDR2 sequences are SGHTA and FQGTGA. What was sequenced was blood. This TCR was sampled from a woman aged 55-70 years with Graves' hyperthyroidism. The rearrangement joins TRBV7-3 to TRBJ2-1, with D hard to call. The CDR3 sequence: CASSHGPLAEQFF. DNA of the CDR3: TGTGCCAGCAGCCATGGGCCCTTGGCGGAGCAGTTCTTC. Supplemented by reference TRBV7-3 and TRBJ2-1, the full variable domain reads GAGVSQTPSNKVTEKGKYVELRCDPISGHTALYWYRQSLGQGPEFLIYFQGTGAADDSGLPNDRFFAVRPEGSVSTLKIQRTERGDSAVYLCASSHGPLAEQFFGPGTRLTVL.